Included here is one T cell receptor beta chain sequence, with context. Its cognate antigen is unknown. The junction and the germline gene differ at one end; a read error may be behind it. These data originate in a study of tumor and adjacent non-tumor tissue in lung cancer. Study details: Patients were aged about 30 to 80, approximately 11 men and roughly five women, stage I to III. On average, productive TCRbeta reads reached about 4.17 million per sample.

The template was RNA from unsorted bulk tissue. Donors were chemotherapy-naive, newly diagnosed lung cancer surgical patients in China, August–late 2014. Whole-study results and caveats: TCR diversity was significantly greater in tumor than normal lung tissue.

The library came from three nested PCR rounds adapted from ARM-PCR protocols. TCRdb re-analysed the multiplex PCR reads in MiXCR, keeping a single row per CDR3 protein. The data contain about 120,000 distinct CDR3 sequences, approximately 71% of them singletons. CDR1 MNHNY and CDR2 SVGAGI come from the germline V gene (reference sequence). The CDR3 contains 13 residues. Specimen: lung tumor tissue. The source of this sequence is a man in his thirties or forties with non-small cell lung cancer. V gene TRBV6-6 combines with J gene TRBJ1-2; TRBD1 is a possible D gene (6 bases). CDR3: CPSGRGTCVGYTF. CDR3 DNA sequence: TGTCCCAGCGGTCGTGGGACATGCGTTGGCTACACCTTC.